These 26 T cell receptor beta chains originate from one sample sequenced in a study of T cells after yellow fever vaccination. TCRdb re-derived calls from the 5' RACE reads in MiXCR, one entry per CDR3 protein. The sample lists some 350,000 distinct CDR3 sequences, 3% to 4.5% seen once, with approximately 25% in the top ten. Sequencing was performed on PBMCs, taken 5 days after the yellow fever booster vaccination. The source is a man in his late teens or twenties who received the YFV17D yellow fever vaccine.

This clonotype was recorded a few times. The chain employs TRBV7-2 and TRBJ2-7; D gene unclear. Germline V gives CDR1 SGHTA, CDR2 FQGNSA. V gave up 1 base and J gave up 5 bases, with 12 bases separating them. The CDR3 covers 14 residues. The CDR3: CASSLEISEDEQYF. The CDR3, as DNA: TGTGCCAGCAGCTTAGAAATTAGTGAGGACGAGCAGTACTTC.

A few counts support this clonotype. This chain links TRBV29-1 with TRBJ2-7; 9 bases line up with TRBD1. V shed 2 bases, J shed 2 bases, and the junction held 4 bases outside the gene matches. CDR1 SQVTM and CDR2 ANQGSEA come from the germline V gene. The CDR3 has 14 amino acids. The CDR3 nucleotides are TGCAGCGTTGAATTAAGGGACAGGGCCTACGAGCAGTACTTC. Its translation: CSVELRDRAYEQYF.

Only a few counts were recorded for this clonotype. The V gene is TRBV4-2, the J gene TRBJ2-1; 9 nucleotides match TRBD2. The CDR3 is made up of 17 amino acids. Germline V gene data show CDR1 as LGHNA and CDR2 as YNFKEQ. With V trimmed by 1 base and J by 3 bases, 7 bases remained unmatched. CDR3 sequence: CASSQASSGGGYNEQFF. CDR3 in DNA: TGTGCCAGCAGCCAAGCCAGTAGCGGGGGAGGCTACAATGAGCAGTTCTTC.

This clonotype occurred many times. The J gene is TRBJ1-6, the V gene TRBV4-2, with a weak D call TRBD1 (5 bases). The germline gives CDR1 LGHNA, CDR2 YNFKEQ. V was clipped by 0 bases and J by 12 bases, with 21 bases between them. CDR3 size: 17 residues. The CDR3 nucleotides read TGTGCCAGCAGCCAAGAAGCAGGGCAGGGTACACCGATACCCCTCCACTTT. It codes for CASSQEAGQGTPIPLHF.

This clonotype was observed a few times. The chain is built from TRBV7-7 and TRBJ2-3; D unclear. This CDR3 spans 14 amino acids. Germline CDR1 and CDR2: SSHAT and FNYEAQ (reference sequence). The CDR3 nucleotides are TGTGCTAGTCGCAGTCCCGTGATCACAGATACGCAGTATTTT. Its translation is CASRSPVITDTQYF.

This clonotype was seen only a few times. The CDR3 is CATMARGLNNEQFF. The CDR3 DNA reads TGTGCCACCATGGCGCGGGGACTGAATAATGAGCAGTTCTTC. The rearrangement links TRBV24-1 to TRBJ2-1; weak D call: TRBD2 (6 bases). Germline V lookup: CDR1 KGHDR, CDR2 SFDVKD. V was pared by 8 bases and J by 7 bases, with 17 bases between. The CDR3 is 14 residues long.

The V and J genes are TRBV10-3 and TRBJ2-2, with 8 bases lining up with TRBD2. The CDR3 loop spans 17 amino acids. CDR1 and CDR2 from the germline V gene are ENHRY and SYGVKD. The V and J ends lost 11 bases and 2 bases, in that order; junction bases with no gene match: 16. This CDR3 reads CAFGCGAGGYNTGELFF. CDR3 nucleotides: TGTGCCTTCGGATGTGGGGCGGGGGGCTACAACACCGGGGAGCTGTTTTTT.

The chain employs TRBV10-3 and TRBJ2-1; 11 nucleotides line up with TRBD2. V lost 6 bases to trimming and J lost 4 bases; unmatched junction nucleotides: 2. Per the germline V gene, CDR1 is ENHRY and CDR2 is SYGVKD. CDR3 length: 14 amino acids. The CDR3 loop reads CAIRSSGGYNEQFF. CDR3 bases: TGTGCCATCAGATCTAGCGGGGGGTACAATGAGCAGTTCTTC.

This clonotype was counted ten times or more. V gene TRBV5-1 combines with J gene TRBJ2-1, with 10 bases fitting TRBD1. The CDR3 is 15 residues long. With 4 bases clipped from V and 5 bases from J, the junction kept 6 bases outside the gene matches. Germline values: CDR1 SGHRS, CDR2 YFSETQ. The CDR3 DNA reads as TGCGCCAGCAGCCCGGGAGGGACAGGGGACAATGAGCAGTTCTTC. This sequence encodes CASSPGGTGDNEQFF.

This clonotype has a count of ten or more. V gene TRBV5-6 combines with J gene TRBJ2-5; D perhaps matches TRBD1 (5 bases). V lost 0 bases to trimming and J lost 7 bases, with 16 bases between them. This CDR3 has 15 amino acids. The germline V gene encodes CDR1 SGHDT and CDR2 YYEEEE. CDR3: CASSLEALRGGTQYF. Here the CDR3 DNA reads TGTGCCAGCAGCTTGGAGGCCCTTAGGGGCGGGACCCAGTACTTC.

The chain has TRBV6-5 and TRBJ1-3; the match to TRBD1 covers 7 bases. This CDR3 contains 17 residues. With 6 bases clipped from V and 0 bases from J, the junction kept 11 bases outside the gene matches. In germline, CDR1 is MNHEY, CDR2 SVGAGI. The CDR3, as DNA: TGTGCCAGCAGAAGAACCGGGACAGCCAGCTCTGGAAACACCATATATTTT. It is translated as CASRRTGTASSGNTIYF.

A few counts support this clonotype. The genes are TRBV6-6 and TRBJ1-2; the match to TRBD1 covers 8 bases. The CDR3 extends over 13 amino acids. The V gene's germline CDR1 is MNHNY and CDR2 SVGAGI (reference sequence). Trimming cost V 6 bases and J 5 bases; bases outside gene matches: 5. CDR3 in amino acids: CASRTGAGYGYTF. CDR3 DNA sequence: TGTGCCAGCAGGACAGGGGCTGGGTATGGCTACACCTTC.

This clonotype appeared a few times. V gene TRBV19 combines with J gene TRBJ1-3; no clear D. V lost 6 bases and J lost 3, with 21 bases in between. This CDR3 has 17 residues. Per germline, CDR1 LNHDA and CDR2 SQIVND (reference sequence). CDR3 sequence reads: CASSVRPPGVLGNTIYF. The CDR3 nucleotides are TGTGCCAGTAGCGTCCGTCCTCCTGGGGTACTTGGAAACACCATATATTTT.

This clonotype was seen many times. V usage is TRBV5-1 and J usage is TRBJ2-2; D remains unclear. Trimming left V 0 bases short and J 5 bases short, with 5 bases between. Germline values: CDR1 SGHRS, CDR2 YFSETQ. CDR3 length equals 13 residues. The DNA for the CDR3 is TGCGCCAGCAGCTTGGGAGGTACCGGGGAGCTGTTTTTT. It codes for CASSLGGTGELFF. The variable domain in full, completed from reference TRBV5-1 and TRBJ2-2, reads KAGVTQTPRYLIKTRGQQVTLSCSPISGHRSVSWYQQTPGQGLQFLFEYFSETQRNKGNFPGRFSGRQFSNSRSEMNVSTLELGDSALYLCASSLGGTGELFFGEGSRLTVL.

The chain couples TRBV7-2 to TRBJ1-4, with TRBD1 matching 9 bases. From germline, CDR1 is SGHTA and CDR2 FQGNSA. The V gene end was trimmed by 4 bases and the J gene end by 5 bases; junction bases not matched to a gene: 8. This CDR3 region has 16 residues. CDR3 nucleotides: TGTGCCAGCAGCTCAGTCCCGGGACAGGGAAATGAAAAACTGTTTTTT. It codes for CASSSVPGQGNEKLFF.

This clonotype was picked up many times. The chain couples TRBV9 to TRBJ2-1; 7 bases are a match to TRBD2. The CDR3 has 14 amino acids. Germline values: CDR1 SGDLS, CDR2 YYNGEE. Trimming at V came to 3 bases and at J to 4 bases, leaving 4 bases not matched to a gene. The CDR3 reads CASSAGTTYNEQFF. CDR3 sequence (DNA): TGTGCCAGCAGCGCCGGGACTACTTACAATGAGCAGTTCTTC.

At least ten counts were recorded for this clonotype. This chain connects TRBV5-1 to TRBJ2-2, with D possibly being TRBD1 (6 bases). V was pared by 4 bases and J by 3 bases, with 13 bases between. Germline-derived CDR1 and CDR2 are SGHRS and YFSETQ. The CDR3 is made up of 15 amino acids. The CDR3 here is CASSPTTGDTGELFF. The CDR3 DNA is TGCGCCAGCAGCCCGACGACAGGTGACACCGGGGAGCTGTTTTTT.

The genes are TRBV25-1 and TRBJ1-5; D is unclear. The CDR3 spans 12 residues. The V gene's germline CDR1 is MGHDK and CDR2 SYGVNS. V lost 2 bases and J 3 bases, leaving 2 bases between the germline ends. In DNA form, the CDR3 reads TGTGCCAGCAGTGAAGCCAATCAGCCCCAGCATTTT. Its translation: CASSEANQPQHF.

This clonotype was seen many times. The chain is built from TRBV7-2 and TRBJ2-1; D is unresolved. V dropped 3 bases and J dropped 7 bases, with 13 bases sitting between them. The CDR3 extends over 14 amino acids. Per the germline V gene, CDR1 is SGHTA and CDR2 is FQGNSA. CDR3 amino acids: CASSFGVARNEQFF. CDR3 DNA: TGTGCCAGCAGCTTTGGGGTCGCGAGGAATGAGCAGTTCTTC.

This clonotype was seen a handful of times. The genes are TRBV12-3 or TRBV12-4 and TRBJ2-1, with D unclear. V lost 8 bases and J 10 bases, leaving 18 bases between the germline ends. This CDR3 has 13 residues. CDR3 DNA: TGTGCCAGCGGCCTTGAGTTCCTACACGAGCAGTTCTTC. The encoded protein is CASGLEFLHEQFF.

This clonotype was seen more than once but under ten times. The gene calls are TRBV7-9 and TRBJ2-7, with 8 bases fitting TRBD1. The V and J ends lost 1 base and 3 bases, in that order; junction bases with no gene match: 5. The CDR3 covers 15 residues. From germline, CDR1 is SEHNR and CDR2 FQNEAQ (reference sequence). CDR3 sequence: CASSLGGQGDYEQYF. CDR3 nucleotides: TGTGCCAGCAGCTTAGGAGGACAGGGAGACTACGAGCAGTACTTC. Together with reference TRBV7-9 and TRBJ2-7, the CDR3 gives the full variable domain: DTGVSQNPRHKITKRGQNVTFRCDPISEHNRLYWYRQTLGQGPEFLTYFQNEAQLEKSRLLSDRFSAERPKGSFSTLEIQRTEQGDSAMYLCASSLGGQGDYEQYFGPGTRLTVT.

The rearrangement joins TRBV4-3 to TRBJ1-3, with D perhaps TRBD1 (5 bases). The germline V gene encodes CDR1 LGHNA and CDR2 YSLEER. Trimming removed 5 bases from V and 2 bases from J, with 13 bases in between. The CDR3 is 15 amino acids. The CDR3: CASSFGTGTGNTIYF. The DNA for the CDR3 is TGCGCCAGCAGCTTCGGGACGGGAACTGGAAACACCATATATTTT.

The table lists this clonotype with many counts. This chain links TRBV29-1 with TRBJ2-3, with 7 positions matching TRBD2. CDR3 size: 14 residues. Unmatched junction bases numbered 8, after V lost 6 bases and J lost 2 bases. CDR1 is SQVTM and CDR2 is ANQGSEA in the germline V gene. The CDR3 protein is CSVGRAGYTDTQYF. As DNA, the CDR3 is TGCAGCGTGGGGAGAGCGGGGTACACAGATACGCAGTATTTT.

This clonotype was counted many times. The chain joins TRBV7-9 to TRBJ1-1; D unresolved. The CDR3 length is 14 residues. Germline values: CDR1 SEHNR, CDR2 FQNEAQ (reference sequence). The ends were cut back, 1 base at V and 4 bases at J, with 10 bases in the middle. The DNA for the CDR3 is TGTGCCAGCAGCTTAGACGTTACCGCCACTGAAGCTTTCTTT. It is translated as CASSLDVTATEAFF.

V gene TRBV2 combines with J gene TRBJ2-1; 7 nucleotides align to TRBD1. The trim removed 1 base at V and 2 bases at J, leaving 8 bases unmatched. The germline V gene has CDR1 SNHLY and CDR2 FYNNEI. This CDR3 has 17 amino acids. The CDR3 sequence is CASSEGPTGVPYNEQFF. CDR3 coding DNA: TGTGCCAGCAGTGAAGGCCCCACAGGGGTGCCCTACAATGAGCAGTTCTTC.

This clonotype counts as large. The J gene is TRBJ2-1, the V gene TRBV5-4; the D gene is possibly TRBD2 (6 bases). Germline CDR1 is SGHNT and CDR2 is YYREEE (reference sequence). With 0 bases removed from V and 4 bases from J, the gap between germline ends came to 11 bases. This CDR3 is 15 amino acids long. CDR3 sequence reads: CASSLDGTSYNEQFF. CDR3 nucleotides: TGTGCCAGCAGCTTGGATGGGACTTCGTACAATGAGCAGTTCTTC. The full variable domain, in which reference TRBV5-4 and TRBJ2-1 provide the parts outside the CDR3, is ETGVTQSPTHLIKTRGQQVTLRCSSQSGHNTVSWYQQALGQGPQFIFQYYREEENGRGNFPPRFSGLQFPNYSSELNVNALELDDSALYLCASSLDGTSYNEQFFGPGTRLTVL.